This T cell receptor beta chain originates from a study of post-analysis software for immune sequencing data. Broader study findings: Compared with controls, patients had more of about 5 TRBV segments, including TRBV5-6, TRBV5-1 and TRBV20-1. F measure showed strong co-clustering of same-batch samples. People with multiple sclerosis had a significantly lower normalized Chao1 diversity than controls did.

Unique molecular identifiers featured in each of the TCR beta cDNA libraries. TCRdb re-called the PCR reads with MiXCR, one entry per CDR3 protein. Among around 400,000 distinct CDR3 sequences listed, about a third were seen once. CDR3 length: 12 amino acids. Germline V gene sequence: CDR1 SEHNR, CDR2 FQNEAQ (reference sequence). The ends were cut back, 1 base at V and 9 bases at J, with 10 bases in the middle. In the case of this clonotype: Its antigen is as yet unknown.

The source is a girl under 18 with multiple sclerosis. Sequencing used blood. This chain connects TRBV7-9 to TRBJ2-7; D unclear. The CDR3 loop reads CASSLVLGGQYF. Written as DNA, the CDR3 is TGTGCCAGCAGCTTAGTTCTGGGCGGGCAGTACTTC. Based on the CDR3 plus reference TRBV7-9 and TRBJ2-7, the full variable domain is DTGVSQNPRHKITKRGQNVTFRCDPISEHNRLYWYRQTLGQGPEFLTYFQNEAQLEKSRLLSDRFSAERPKGSFSTLEIQRTEQGDSAMYLCASSLVLGGQYFGPGTRLTVT.